Listed below are T cell receptor beta chains from one sample, sequenced in a study of blood T cell repertoires in COVID-19. The repertoire was sequenced with immunoSEQ multiplex PCR; TCRdb's copy has only in-frame clones and lacks some. The repertoire includes a few hundred thousand clones, roughly nine tenths of them detected once, and 15% to 20% sits in the top ten. Source material: PBMCs or T cells enriched from blood (not recorded which). The receptors derive from a woman under 40 who had recovered from COVID-19. CDR3s include the opening cysteine and the closing phenylalanine or tryptophan. Fields, in order: D gene, V gene, clone size, J gene, CDR3 length, CDR3 DNA, CDR3 protein. D genes are given only for firm matches. Size values are once, few and many counts, or a class for expanded clones, and some rows have none.

D gene: NA
V gene: TRBV4-1
clone size: NA
J gene: TRBJ2-2
CDR3 length: 14
CDR3 DNA: TGCGCCAGCAGCTCCGGACAGAACACCGGGAAGCTGTTTTTT
CDR3 protein: CASSSGQNTGKLFF

D gene: TRBD1
V gene: TRBV7-2
clone size: NA
J gene: TRBJ1-5
CDR3 length: 15
CDR3 DNA: TGTGCCAGCAGCTTCGACGACAGGGTGCGACAGCCCCAGCATTTT
CDR3 protein: CASSFDDRVRQPQHF

D gene: NA
V gene: TRBV5-3
clone size: NA
J gene: TRBJ2-2
CDR3 length: 15
CDR3 DNA: TGTGCCAGAAGCTTGCGCGGCGGGAACACCGGGGAGCTGTTTTTT
CDR3 protein: CARSLRGGNTGELFF

D gene: NA
V gene: TRBV11-3
clone size: NA
J gene: TRBJ2-3
CDR3 length: 16
CDR3 DNA: TGTGCCAGCAGCTCCCCAATCAAGGCCGGGGTAAATACGCAGTATTTT
CDR3 protein: CASSSPIKAGVNTQYF

D gene: NA
V gene: TRBV5-4
clone size: NA
J gene: TRBJ2-7
CDR3 length: 14
CDR3 DNA: TGTGCCAGCAGCAGCCAGCGGAATGTCTACGAGCAGTACTTC
CDR3 protein: CASSSQRNVYEQYF

D gene: TRBD2
V gene: TRBV4-2
clone size: NA
J gene: TRBJ2-5
CDR3 length: 16
CDR3 DNA: TGTGCCAGCAGCCAAAGGCTAGCGGGGGGCCAAGAGACCCAGTACTTC
CDR3 protein: CASSQRLAGGQETQYF

D gene: NA
V gene: TRBV7-9
clone size: NA
J gene: TRBJ1-2
CDR3 length: 13
CDR3 DNA: TGTGCCAGCAGCCTCGAAACAGTAGGGGTCTACACCTTC
CDR3 protein: CASSLETVGVYTF

D gene: TRBD2
V gene: TRBV6-2/TRBV6-3
clone size: NA
J gene: TRBJ2-7
CDR3 length: 14
CDR3 DNA: TGTGCCAGCAGTAGAAGACTAGCTGGGTACGAGCAGTACTTC
CDR3 protein: CASSRRLAGYEQYF

D gene: TRBD2
V gene: TRBV11-3
clone size: once
J gene: TRBJ2-7
CDR3 length: 15
CDR3 DNA: TGTGCCAGCAGCTTACTCCCGGGAGGGGACTACGAGCAGTACTTC
CDR3 protein: CASSLLPGGDYEQYF

D gene: TRBD1
V gene: TRBV2
clone size: NA
J gene: TRBJ1-3
CDR3 length: 14
CDR3 DNA: TGTGCCAGCAGTGGACAGGGAGAAGGAAACACCATATATTTT
CDR3 protein: CASSGQGEGNTIYF

D gene: TRBD1
V gene: TRBV6-1
clone size: NA
J gene: TRBJ1-1
CDR3 length: 16
CDR3 DNA: TGTGCCAGCAGTGAAATGCAGGGGGCCTTGAGGACTGAAGCTTTCTTT
CDR3 protein: CASSEMQGALRTEAFF

D gene: NA
V gene: TRBV5-1
clone size: NA
J gene: TRBJ1-2
CDR3 length: 12
CDR3 DNA: TGCGCCAGCAGCCCAGAGGTGCGTGGCTACACCTTC
CDR3 protein: CASSPEVRGYTF

D gene: NA
V gene: TRBV11-3
clone size: NA
J gene: TRBJ2-2
CDR3 length: 15
CDR3 DNA: TGTGCCAGCAGCTTCCAGGGTGCCAACACCGGGGAGCTGTTTTTT
CDR3 protein: CASSFQGANTGELFF

D gene: TRBD1
V gene: TRBV2
clone size: once
J gene: TRBJ2-3
CDR3 length: 13
CDR3 DNA: TGTGCCAGCAGGACAGGGTACACAGATACGCAGTATTTT
CDR3 protein: CASRTGYTDTQYF

D gene: NA
V gene: TRBV11-3
clone size: NA
J gene: TRBJ2-7
CDR3 length: 15
CDR3 DNA: TGTGCCAGCAGCCCAGCGGGTGGTGCCTCCTACGAGCAGTACTTC
CDR3 protein: CASSPAGGASYEQYF

D gene: NA
V gene: TRBV11-3
clone size: NA
J gene: TRBJ1-5
CDR3 length: 13
CDR3 DNA: TGTGCCAGCAGCTTAGCTCCGAATCAGCCCCAGCATTTT
CDR3 protein: CASSLAPNQPQHF

D gene: NA
V gene: TRBV28
clone size: NA
J gene: TRBJ2-7
CDR3 length: 13
CDR3 DNA: TGTGCCAGCAGTTTCTGGACTGACTCCGAGCAGTACTTC
CDR3 protein: CASSFWTDSEQYF

D gene: TRBD1
V gene: TRBV6-5
clone size: NA
J gene: TRBJ1-6
CDR3 length: 15
CDR3 DNA: TGTGCCAGCAGCCAAATCGGGACAGCCGCTTCACCCCTCCACTTT
CDR3 protein: CASSQIGTAASPLHF

D gene: NA
V gene: TRBV4-2
clone size: NA
J gene: TRBJ1-1
CDR3 length: 14
CDR3 DNA: TGTGCCAGCAGCCAAGATCAATGGAGGACTGAAGCTTTCTTT
CDR3 protein: CASSQDQWRTEAFF

D gene: TRBD1
V gene: TRBV27
clone size: once
J gene: TRBJ1-1
CDR3 length: 13
CDR3 DNA: TGTGCCACCTGGACAGGGGCCGTAGGTGAAGCTTTCTTT
CDR3 protein: CATWTGAVGEAFF

D gene: NA
V gene: TRBV28
clone size: NA
J gene: TRBJ1-2
CDR3 length: 12
CDR3 DNA: TGTGCCAGCAGTGGTCAGAACTATGGCTACACCTTC
CDR3 protein: CASSGQNYGYTF

D gene: TRBD2
V gene: TRBV29-1
clone size: NA
J gene: TRBJ2-1
CDR3 length: 17
CDR3 DNA: TGCGCGATCCCCAACACACGACTAGCGGGATTCATGAATGAGCAGTTCTTC
CDR3 protein: CAIPNTRLAGFMNEQFF

D gene: NA
V gene: TRBV2
clone size: NA
J gene: TRBJ1-1
CDR3 length: 13
CDR3 DNA: TGTGCCAGCAGCCAGGAACCGAACACTGAAGCTTTCTTT
CDR3 protein: CASSQEPNTEAFF

D gene: NA
V gene: TRBV3-1/TRBV3-2
clone size: NA
J gene: TRBJ2-3
CDR3 length: 17
CDR3 DNA: TGTGCCAGCAGCCAAGGGAGTAGGGGATTAGGCACAGATACGCAGTATTTT
CDR3 protein: CASSQGSRGLGTDTQYF

D gene: TRBD2
V gene: TRBV5-8
clone size: NA
J gene: TRBJ2-3
CDR3 length: 15
CDR3 DNA: TGTGCCAGCAGCTTCGGGCTAGCGGGGGTCGATACGCAGTATTTT
CDR3 protein: CASSFGLAGVDTQYF

D gene: NA
V gene: TRBV28
clone size: few
J gene: TRBJ1-5
CDR3 length: 14
CDR3 DNA: TGTGCCAGCAGTATCCCGAGGGCGCCAAGGGCCCAGCATTTT
CDR3 protein: CASSIPRAPRAQHF

D gene: TRBD1
V gene: TRBV5-6
clone size: NA
J gene: TRBJ1-2
CDR3 length: 14
CDR3 DNA: TGTGCCAGCAGCCAGGGGGCGCGGGACTATGGCTACACCTTC
CDR3 protein: CASSQGARDYGYTF

D gene: NA
V gene: TRBV14
clone size: NA
J gene: TRBJ1-2
CDR3 length: 11
CDR3 DNA: TGTGCCAGCAGCTCAGGCTATGGCTACACCTTC
CDR3 protein: CASSSGYGYTF

D gene: NA
V gene: TRBV29-1
clone size: NA
J gene: TRBJ1-2
CDR3 length: 12
CDR3 DNA: TGCAGCGTTGAAGATCGACAGTACGGCTACACCTTC
CDR3 protein: CSVEDRQYGYTF

D gene: TRBD1
V gene: TRBV9
clone size: NA
J gene: TRBJ1-3
CDR3 length: 17
CDR3 DNA: TGTGCCAGCACCTCTGGGCGGGGACAGGTCGGGGGAAACACCATATATTTT
CDR3 protein: CASTSGRGQVGGNTIYF

D gene: NA
V gene: TRBV6-5
clone size: NA
J gene: TRBJ2-7
CDR3 length: 12
CDR3 DNA: TGTGCCAGCGCCTCGGAGTCTTACGAGCAGTACTTC
CDR3 protein: CASASESYEQYF

D gene: TRBD1
V gene: TRBV5-1
clone size: NA
J gene: TRBJ2-7
CDR3 length: 16
CDR3 DNA: TGCGCCAGCAGGGACAGGGGGCAACGTAACGGCGGCGAGCAGTACTTC
CDR3 protein: CASRDRGQRNGGEQYF

D gene: TRBD1
V gene: TRBV5-5
clone size: once
J gene: TRBJ1-1
CDR3 length: 15
CDR3 DNA: TGTGCCAGCAGCAATTCGGGACAGAGCAACACTGAAGCTTTCTTT
CDR3 protein: CASSNSGQSNTEAFF

D gene: NA
V gene: TRBV28
clone size: NA
J gene: TRBJ1-5
CDR3 length: 15
CDR3 DNA: TGTGCCAGCTATTCTGGGGGGATTAGCAATCAGCCCCAGCATTTT
CDR3 protein: CASYSGGISNQPQHF

D gene: NA
V gene: TRBV3-1/TRBV3-2
clone size: NA
J gene: TRBJ2-5
CDR3 length: 12
CDR3 DNA: TGTGCCAGCACCCACTACCCAGGGGCCCAGTACTTC
CDR3 protein: CASTHYPGAQYF

D gene: NA
V gene: TRBV7-2
clone size: NA
J gene: TRBJ2-5
CDR3 length: 13
CDR3 DNA: TGTGCCAGCAGCTGGAGCGTTCAAGAGACCCAGTACTTC
CDR3 protein: CASSWSVQETQYF

D gene: NA
V gene: TRBV7-2
clone size: NA
J gene: TRBJ2-2
CDR3 length: 15
CDR3 DNA: TGTGCCAGCAGCCTCGGGCAACAGGGAGCCGGGGAGCTGTTTTTT
CDR3 protein: CASSLGQQGAGELFF

D gene: TRBD2
V gene: TRBV7-2
clone size: NA
J gene: TRBJ2-1
CDR3 length: 15
CDR3 DNA: TGTGCCAGCAGGGGAACTAGCGGGCTTCAAGGTGAGCAGTTCTTC
CDR3 protein: CASRGTSGLQGEQFF

D gene: TRBD1
V gene: TRBV28
clone size: NA
J gene: TRBJ1-6
CDR3 length: 18
CDR3 DNA: TGTGCCAGCAGTCCAAACAGGGGAATAGGCAGCTATAATTCACCCCTCCACTTT
CDR3 protein: CASSPNRGIGSYNSPLHF

D gene: TRBD1
V gene: TRBV5-1
clone size: NA
J gene: TRBJ2-7
CDR3 length: 12
CDR3 DNA: TGCGCCAGCAGCTTAGGGGGCCGGGAGCAGTACTTC
CDR3 protein: CASSLGGREQYF

D gene: NA
V gene: TRBV28
clone size: NA
J gene: TRBJ1-1
CDR3 length: 13
CDR3 DNA: TGTGCCAGCAGCAACCCCGGGAACACTGAAGCTTTCTTT
CDR3 protein: CASSNPGNTEAFF

D gene: NA
V gene: TRBV6-5
clone size: NA
J gene: TRBJ2-7
CDR3 length: 13
CDR3 DNA: TGTGCCAGCAGGACTAGGAGGGCCCGGGAGCAGTACTTC
CDR3 protein: CASRTRRAREQYF